A selection of T cell receptor beta chains follows, all from one sample in a study of blood T cell repertoires in COVID-19. Clones were read by immunoSEQ multiplex PCR, and TCRdb kept only the in-frame ones, dropping some. Among approximately 330,000 clones listed, almost 90% were seen once. The sequencing sample was made of peripheral blood. The source is a woman aged 40 to 49 with COVID-19, enrolled during active disease. The CDR3 runs from the conserved cysteine through the conserved F or W. A D gene is named only where the DNA matches it firmly. A clone size is listed for some rows: how often the clone was seen (once, few, many), or a class if it is expanded.

clone_size	v_call	j_call	d_call	cdr3_nt	cdr3_aa
.	TRBV27	TRBJ2-5	.	TGTGCCAGCAGTTTATCGGACGGGGGTCGAGAGACCCAGTACTTC	CASSLSDGGRETQYF
once	TRBV4-3	TRBJ2-1	TRBD1	TGCGCCAGCAGCCAACTATGGGGACAGGCCGAAGCCTACAATGAGCAGTTCTTC	CASSQLWGQAEAYNEQFF
once	TRBV7-2	TRBJ2-7	TRBD2	TGTGCCAGCGCGTCTAGCGGGGCGAGCTCCTACGAGCAGTACTTC	CASASSGASSYEQYF
.	TRBV19	TRBJ1-1	.	TGTGCCAGTAGGACTGCTACAGGGCCAACGAGCACTGAAGCTTTCTTT	CASRTATGPTSTEAFF
.	TRBV27	TRBJ2-3	TRBD1	TGTGCCAGCAGTTTATCTAGGGGGGAAGGACAGGGGGACACAGATACGCAGTATTTT	CASSLSRGEGQGDTDTQYF
.	TRBV6-2/TRBV6-3	TRBJ1-2	.	TGTGCCAGCAGTTACTTAACGGGTGGCTACACCTTC	CASSYLTGGYTF
.	TRBV6-1	TRBJ1-1	TRBD1	TGTGCCAGCAGTGAACGATTAGGGACAGCTTACGACACTGAAGCTTTCTTT	CASSERLGTAYDTEAFF
once	TRBV7-8	TRBJ2-2	TRBD2	TGTGCCAGCAGCTTGGGGACTAGAAAAAACACCGGGGAGCTGTTTTTT	CASSLGTRKNTGELFF
once	TRBV4-3	TRBJ1-2	.	TGCGCCAGCAGCCAAGATTACAGCTATGGCTACACCTTC	CASSQDYSYGYTF
.	TRBV7-9	TRBJ2-7	.	TGTGCCAGCAGCCAGGGACTCCCCAATTACGAGCAGTACTTC	CASSQGLPNYEQYF
.	TRBV7-2	TRBJ2-3	TRBD2	TGTGCCAGCAGCCCAACTAGCGGGGGTCCCCGCACAGATACGCAGTATTTT	CASSPTSGGPRTDTQYF
many	TRBV11-1	TRBJ2-7	.	TGTGCCAGCAGCTTAAGAACAGCCTACTCCTACGAGCAGTACTTC	CASSLRTAYSYEQYF
.	TRBV29-1	TRBJ1-1	.	TGCAGCGTTGAAGAAACGGGGTTAACTGAAGCTTTCTTT	CSVEETGLTEAFF
.	TRBV27	TRBJ2-5	.	TGTGCCAGCAGTCGAGTGTGGTTGGAGACCCAGTACTTC	CASSRVWLETQYF
.	TRBV27	TRBJ2-3	.	TGTGCCAGCAGTCCACTGGCGGGGCTCACAGATACGCAGTATTTT	CASSPLAGLTDTQYF
.	TRBV6-1	TRBJ2-5	TRBD1	TGTGCCAGCAGTCGGGACAGACAAGAGACCCAGTACTTC	CASSRDRQETQYF
.	TRBV14	TRBJ1-6	.	TGTGCCAGCAGCCAAGGGCGGGTCGGAGATTCACCCCTCCACTTT	CASSQGRVGDSPLHF
.	TRBV4-2	TRBJ1-2	TRBD1	TGTGCCAGCAGCCAAGCGTTAGGGGGCGGTCTTCACACCTTC	CASSQALGGGLHTF
.	TRBV3-1/TRBV3-2	TRBJ1-1	TRBD1	TGTGCCAGCAGCCAAAGGGGACAGAGAGCTTTCTTT	CASSQRGQRAFF
.	TRBV27	TRBJ1-5	TRBD1	TGTGCCAGCAGCCCCCGGGACAGGTATCAGCCCCAGCATTTT	CASSPRDRYQPQHF
.	TRBV4-3	TRBJ2-1	.	TGCGCCAGCAGCCGCCTCACCCTAGCGAATGAGCAGTTCTTC	CASSRLTLANEQFF
.	TRBV5-5	TRBJ1-5	TRBD1	TGTGCCAGCAGCTTTGGGACAGGCAATCAGCCCCAGCATTTT	CASSFGTGNQPQHF
.	TRBV7-2	TRBJ2-5	.	TGTGCCAGCAGCGCGGGACAGCAAGAGACCCAGTACTTC	CASSAGQQETQYF
.	TRBV4-3	TRBJ2-2	.	TGCGCCAGCAGCCCCGGACTGGGACAGAACACCGGGGAGCTGTTTTTT	CASSPGLGQNTGELFF
.	TRBV6-5	TRBJ2-7	TRBD1	TGTGCCAGCAGTCCACCACAGGGGGCTGTATACGAGCAGTACTTC	CASSPPQGAVYEQYF
.	TRBV9	TRBJ2-3	.	TGTGCCAGCAGCGTAGCTGATACGCAGTATTTT	CASSVADTQYF
.	TRBV7-2	TRBJ1-3	.	TGTGCCAGCAGCTTAGATCCCAACAGGCAAACTGGAAACACCATATATTTT	CASSLDPNRQTGNTIYF
.	TRBV19	TRBJ1-1	.	TGTGCCAGTAATCCCTTCGGGTCGGGCACTGAAGCTTTCTTT	CASNPFGSGTEAFF
.	TRBV7-2	TRBJ1-5	.	TGTGCCAGCAGCTTGGCAGGGGAGGGAAAGCCCCAGCATTTT	CASSLAGEGKPQHF
once	TRBV27	TRBJ1-2	.	TGTGCCAGCAGTTTACTCCCTGGACTGTGGCATGGCTACACCTTC	CASSLLPGLWHGYTF
.	TRBV7-9	TRBJ1-4	TRBD1	TGTGCCAGCAGCTTAGACACAGGGGCAAATGAAAAACTGTTTTTT	CASSLDTGANEKLFF